The 32 T cell receptor beta chains given below trace back to one sample, sequenced in a study of OX40 agonist ivuxolimab in advanced cancers. TCRdb's copy holds only in-frame clones and misses some; the assay was immunoSEQ multiplex PCR. The sample shows roughly 60,000 clones, approximately 91% of them seen only once. Sample: CD4+ or CD8+ T cells sorted from blood, taken in a trial of the OX40 agonist ivuxolimab. The receptors here all came from an adult with an advanced solid tumor such as melanoma, head and neck, liver or kidney cancer.

CDR3 coding DNA: TGTGCCAGCAGCGTAGAATTGACTAGCGGGAGAGATGAGCAGTTCTTC. This encodes CASSVELTSGRDEQFF. The rearrangement uses TRBV9 and TRBJ2-1, with TRBD2 identical over 12 bases. The germline V gene encodes CDR1 SGDLS and CDR2 YYNGEE. The length of the CDR3 is 16 residues. After removal of 0 bases from V and 8 bases from J, the junction contained 6 bases not matched to a gene.

The genes are TRBV7-3 and TRBJ2-1; 11 positions match TRBD2. The CDR3 is 16 amino acids. The germline gives CDR1 SGHTA, CDR2 FQGTGA. Trimming cost V 5 bases and J 5 bases; bases outside gene matches: 8. This chain's CDR3 is CASSPRLAGTHNEQFF. The CDR3, as DNA: TGTGCCAGCAGCCCGAGACTAGCGGGGACTCACAATGAGCAGTTCTTC.

The chain employs TRBV30 and TRBJ1-1; no clear D. V was shortened by 2 bases and J by 1 base, with 5 bases between the two germline ends. Germline values: CDR1 GTSNPN, CDR2 SVGIG (reference sequence). The CDR3 is 12 amino acids. The CDR3 nucleotides are TGTGCCTGGAGTCCCCAGAACACTGAAGCTTTCTTT. The encoded protein is CAWSPQNTEAFF.

This clone was detected once. J is TRBJ2-7 and V is TRBV4-2; unclear D gene. V shed 1 base and J shed 0 bases, with 13 bases lying between them. Per the germline V gene, CDR1 is LGHNA and CDR2 is YNFKEQ. The CDR3 runs to 16 residues. Here the CDR3 reads CASSQVGVSGSYEQYF. The CDR3 region has the DNA TGTGCCAGCAGCCAAGTCGGCGTTTCGGGCTCCTACGAGCAGTACTTC.

The chain is built from TRBV7-9 and TRBJ2-7; D not certain. CDR3 length equals 15 residues. Trimming cost V 1 base and J 2 bases, with 12 bases left between them. Per germline, CDR1 SEHNR and CDR2 FQNEAQ (reference sequence). Here the CDR3 reads CASSLDVGWAYEQYF. CDR3 sequence (DNA): TGTGCCAGCAGCTTAGATGTTGGATGGGCCTACGAGCAGTACTTC.

The chain joins TRBV20-1 to TRBJ2-7; TRBD2 is a possible D gene (5 bases). CDR1 is DFQATT and CDR2 is SNEGSKA in the germline V gene (reference sequence). V was cut by 5 bases and J by 4 bases, with 9 bases left in between. The CDR3 length is 11 residues. The CDR3 here is CSADREYEQYF. The CDR3 bases are TGCAGTGCTGATAGGGAGTACGAGCAGTACTTC.

V gene TRBV6-1 combines with J gene TRBJ1-5, with D unclear. Deletions cut 5 bases from V and 6 bases from J, with 8 bases between. Germline assignment: CDR1 MNHNS and CDR2 SASEGT. The CDR3 is 12 residues long. CDR3 sequence: CASSWGSQPQHF. Written as DNA, the CDR3 is TGTGCCAGCAGTTGGGGAAGTCAGCCCCAGCATTTT.

The chain uses TRBV30 and TRBJ2-7, with D maybe TRBD1 (5 bases). V shed 8 bases and J shed 0 bases, with 11 bases lying between them. CDR3 length: 12 residues. Germline V gives CDR1 GTSNPN, CDR2 SVGIG (reference sequence). CDR3 nucleotides: TGTGCCGCAGGGCAGGACTCCTACGAGCAGTACTTC. This encodes CAAGQDSYEQYF.

The V gene is TRBV11-2, the J gene TRBJ2-5, with D hard to call. Trimming shortened V by 1 base and J by 9 bases, and 9 bases separated the two germline ends. Per the germline V gene, CDR1 is SGHAT and CDR2 is FQNNGV. The CDR3 sequence is 12 residues long. This CDR3 is CASSLAGGAQYF. DNA of the CDR3: TGTGCCAGCAGCTTAGCAGGTGGGGCCCAGTACTTC.

This chain links TRBV4-3 with TRBJ2-7, with D unclear. Germline V gives CDR1 LGHNA, CDR2 YSLEER. The CDR3 sequence is 15 residues long. Trimming removed 1 base at V and 0 bases at J, with 10 bases between. CDR3 sequence reads: CASSQVVDSSYEQYF. CDR3 DNA sequence: TGCGCCAGCAGCCAAGTTGTGGATAGCTCCTACGAGCAGTACTTC.

This chain joins TRBV4-3 and TRBJ2-1; D might be TRBD2 (6 bases). This CDR3 contains 15 residues. Germline CDR1 is LGHNA and CDR2 is YSLEER. The V end was cut by 1 base, the J end by 2 bases, with 9 bases between. In DNA, the CDR3 is TGCGCCAGCAGCCAAGCGGGGGAGGCCTACAATGAGCAGTTCTTC. Its translation: CASSQAGEAYNEQFF.

CDR3 region: CASTLGGFNSNQPQHF. CDR3 bases: TGTGCCAGTACCCTAGGGGGGTTTAATAGCAATCAGCCCCAGCATTTT. The chain is built from TRBV19 and TRBJ1-5, with D possibly being TRBD1 (6 bases). Deletions cut 7 bases from V and 0 bases from J, with 16 bases between. Germline CDR1 and CDR2: LNHDA and SQIVND (reference sequence). The CDR3 length is 16 residues.

V and J are TRBV4-1 and TRBJ1-5; D uncertain. The CDR3 has 15 amino acids. The germline gives CDR1 MGHRA, CDR2 YSYEKL. With 0 bases removed from V and 9 bases from J, the gap between germline ends came to 15 bases. The DNA for the CDR3 is TGCGCCAGCAGCCAAGAGGAGTCTCCCTTTGCGCCCCAGCATTTT. This sequence encodes CASSQEESPFAPQHF.

The CDR3 loop reads CASSLAGFIEQFF. For the CDR3, the DNA is TGTGCCAGCAGCTTAGCAGGGTTCATTGAGCAGTTCTTC. The chain carries TRBV11-2 and TRBJ2-1; D might be TRBD1 (5 bases). Trimming took off 1 base at V and 9 bases at J, with 10 bases between the two ends. Germline CDR1 is SGHAT and CDR2 is FQNNGV. CDR3 length: 13 amino acids. The full variable domain, with the rest looked up from reference TRBV11-2 and TRBJ2-1, is EAGVAQSPRYKIIEKRQSVAFWCNPISGHATLYWYQQILGQGPKLLIQFQNNGVVDDSQLPKDRFSAERLKGVDSTLKIQPAKLEDSAVYLCASSLAGFIEQFFGPGTRLTVL.

The chain combines TRBV6-1 with TRBJ2-3, with 9 bases fitting TRBD1. Germline lookup yields CDR1 MNHNS and CDR2 SASEGT. With 6 bases clipped from V and 0 bases from J, the junction kept 4 bases outside the gene matches. The CDR3 has 15 amino acids. The CDR3 spells CASRDRGVSTDTQYF. The CDR3, as DNA: TGTGCCAGCAGGGACAGGGGCGTAAGCACAGATACGCAGTATTTT.

The DNA for the CDR3 is TGTGCCAGCAGTTTTTTCCTGGGAAGCTACGAGCAGTACTTC. It translates to CASSFFLGSYEQYF. The chain uses TRBV28 and TRBJ2-7; D unclear. Germline V gives CDR1 MDHEN, CDR2 SYDVKM. This CDR3 contains 14 residues. With 3 bases removed from V and 3 bases from J, the gap between germline ends came to 12 bases.

The chain links TRBV9 to TRBJ1-4; D gene ambiguous. The CDR3 spans 15 residues. The germline V gene encodes CDR1 SGDLS and CDR2 YYNGEE. V gave up 0 bases and J gave up 2 bases, with 8 bases separating them. The CDR3 nucleotides read TGTGCCAGCAGCGTAGCGGGTGGCACTAATGAAAAACTGTTTTTT. Translated: CASSVAGGTNEKLFF.

J is TRBJ1-1 and V is TRBV7-2; maybe TRBD1 (6 bases). V was trimmed by 7 bases and J by 7 bases, leaving 22 bases between them. Germline V gene data show CDR1 as SGHTA and CDR2 as FQGNSA. The CDR3 sequence is 15 residues long. CDR3 region: CASTIGWGAGIEAFF. DNA of the CDR3: TGTGCCAGCACCATAGGGTGGGGGGCAGGTATTGAAGCTTTCTTT.

The J gene is TRBJ2-7, the V gene TRBV7-9, with a tentative D call TRBD1 (6 bases). The V and J ends lost 3 bases and 1 base respectively, with 16 bases between them. CDR3 length: 16 residues. Germline CDR1 and CDR2: SEHNR and FQNEAQ (reference sequence). The CDR3: CASSLSLGTSSYEQYF. CDR3 in DNA: TGTGCCAGCAGCTTGTCGTTGGGGACAAGTTCCTACGAGCAGTACTTC. Full variable domain (outside the CDR3, taken from reference TRBV7-9 and TRBJ2-7): DTGVSQNPRHKITKRGQNVTFRCDPISEHNRLYWYRQTLGQGPEFLTYFQNEAQLEKSRLLSDRFSAERPKGSFSTLEIQRTEQGDSAMYLCASSLSLGTSSYEQYFGPGTRLTVT.

This sequence joins TRBV29-1 and TRBJ2-1, with D unresolved. This CDR3 spans 12 amino acids. Germline-derived CDR1 and CDR2 are SQVTM and ANQGSEA. Trimming took 6 bases from V and 7 from J, leaving 13 bases between them. CDR3 sequence reads: CSVNLSGNEQFF. CDR3 nucleotides: TGCAGCGTGAACCTCAGTGGGAATGAGCAGTTCTTC.

This chain joins TRBV6-5 and TRBJ1-1; D is undetermined. There are 15 residues in the CDR3. In germline, CDR1 is MNHEY, CDR2 SVGAGI. V was pared by 2 bases and J by 7 bases, with 17 bases between. The CDR3 is CASSYRVWGKDEAFF. In nucleotides, the CDR3 is TGTGCCAGCAGTTACCGGGTTTGGGGAAAGGATGAAGCTTTCTTT.

The chain's CDR3 is CASSPRGTDSYEQYF. The CDR3 region has the DNA TGTGCCAGCAGTCCCCGGGGGACCGATTCCTACGAGCAGTACTTC. This chain links TRBV28 with TRBJ2-7, with D possibly being TRBD2 (6 bases). The V gene's germline CDR1 is MDHEN and CDR2 SYDVKM. Trimming removed 5 bases at V and 1 base at J, with 15 bases between. The CDR3 covers 15 residues.

The DNA for the CDR3 is TGTGCCAGCAGCGCTTCCGAGTGGGTCACAGATACGCAGTATTTT. Its translation: CASSASEWVTDTQYF. The chain couples TRBV13 to TRBJ2-3; D is ambiguous. This CDR3 is 15 amino acids long. Per the germline V gene, CDR1 is PRHDT and CDR2 is FYEKMQ (reference sequence). The germline V and J ends were trimmed by 5 bases and 2 bases, with 14 bases remaining between them.

The V gene is TRBV4-1, the J gene TRBJ2-7, with D perhaps TRBD1 (6 bases). The CDR3 totals 14 residues. The V gene's germline CDR1 is MGHRA and CDR2 YSYEKL. The V end lost 5 bases, the J end lost 2 bases, and 13 bases lay between the germline ends. The CDR3 nucleotides are TGCGCCAGCAGCTCCGGACAGCTAGCCTACGAGCAGTACTTC. Translation: CASSSGQLAYEQYF.

CDR3 sequence: CASSDSYYEQYF. Written as DNA, the CDR3 is TGTGCCAGCAGCGACAGTTACTACGAGCAGTACTTC. V usage is TRBV6-5 and J usage is TRBJ2-7; D possibly corresponds to TRBD1 (5 bases). This CDR3 has 12 residues. Germline V gene lookup returns CDR1 MNHEY and CDR2 SVGAGI. The V end lost 6 bases, the J end lost 3 bases, and 9 bases lay between the germline ends.

The chain uses TRBV9 and TRBJ2-1; TRBD2 matches at 11 bases. Germline CDR1 SGDLS, CDR2 YYNGEE. V lost 4 bases and J lost 3; bases outside the gene matches: 6. There are 16 residues in the CDR3. CDR3 loop: CASSSYSGRVYNEQFF. The CDR3 DNA reads TGTGCCAGCAGCTCCTATAGCGGGAGGGTCTACAATGAGCAGTTCTTC.

This clone appeared a single time. The chain carries TRBV28 and TRBJ2-7, with unresolved D. Germline CDR1 reads MDHEN; CDR2 reads SYDVKM. The CDR3 is 14 residues long. V lost 2 bases, J lost 4 bases, and 12 bases lay in between. CDR3 sequence reads: CASSLGRRWYEQYF. The CDR3 DNA reads as TGTGCCAGCAGTTTAGGCCGGAGATGGTACGAGCAGTACTTC.

In DNA, the CDR3 is TGTGCCAGCAGCTTGGAGGATCTGGAGACCCAGTACTTC. Amino acids: CASSLEDLETQYF. V gene TRBV5-4 combines with J gene TRBJ2-5, with D hard to call. Germline values: CDR1 SGHNT, CDR2 YYREEE (reference sequence). Trimming left V 0 bases short and J 5 bases short, with 8 bases between. CDR3 length: 13 residues.

This rearrangement joins TRBV7-9 to TRBJ1-1; perhaps TRBD1 as D (6 bases). CDR1 and CDR2 from the germline V gene are SEHNR and FQNEAQ (reference sequence). CDR3 length equals 13 residues. V lost 5 bases to trimming and J lost 3 bases, with 10 bases between them. Here the CDR3 reads CASSDGQYTEAFF. The DNA for the CDR3 is TGTGCCAGCAGCGATGGACAGTACACTGAAGCTTTCTTT. Looking up the rest from reference TRBV7-9 and TRBJ1-1 gives the full variable domain: DTGVSQNPRHKITKRGQNVTFRCDPISEHNRLYWYRQTLGQGPEFLTYFQNEAQLEKSRLLSDRFSAERPKGSFSTLEIQRTEQGDSAMYLCASSDGQYTEAFFGQGTRLTVV.

The chain has TRBV28 and TRBJ1-5; D not resolved. Germline-derived CDR1 and CDR2 are MDHEN and SYDVKM. The CDR3 is 11 residues long. V was shortened by 6 bases and J by 5 bases, with 5 bases between the two germline ends. DNA of the CDR3: TGTGCCAGCAGCCACGATCAGCCCCAGCATTTT. Its translation: CASSHDQPQHF.

The gene calls are TRBV29-1 and TRBJ2-1; no clear D gene. The CDR3 has 11 amino acids. Germline CDR1 is SQVTM and CDR2 is ANQGSEA. V was trimmed by 8 bases and J by 4 bases, leaving 9 bases between them. CDR3 sequence (DNA): TGCAGCCCCCGAGTTTACAATGAGCAGTTCTTC. Translating gives CSPRVYNEQFF.

The V call is TRBV27, the J call TRBJ1-5; D is perhaps TRBD1 (5 bases). Germline assignment: CDR1 MNHEY and CDR2 SMNVEV (reference sequence). Deletions cut 6 bases from V and 5 bases from J, with 26 bases between. This CDR3 is 18 amino acids long. DNA of the CDR3: TGTGCCAGCAGCTCCCAAGGGGCTGTCCGAGGCTTGGATCAGCCCCAGCATTTT. Translation: CASSSQGAVRGLDQPQHF.